This TCR beta chain comes out of a study of shared T cell receptors in the human thymus (dated by TCRdb to about 2021). Looking at the study overall: The study investigated the way shared, self-reactive T-cell receptor alpha chains are produced in the human thymus.

Libraries were built with the immunoSEQ multiplex PCR assay. The clones in this table, taken by TCRdb from immuneACCESS, are in-frame only. Not every clone is retained; where verified, under half of the shortfall comes from an unresolved V gene, and the cause of the rest is unknown. Counted in this sample were under 850,000 clones; approximately 90% of them appeared once. The top ten hold 0.0095% to 0.013% of the sample. Its CDR3 holds 16 amino acids, cysteine through phenylalanine. The sequence is cut down to CDR3 DNA, 48 bases in frame from base 1. Germline trimming: 4 bases from V, 4 bases from J; junction bases outside gene matches: 13. The germline V gene yields SGHTA for CDR1 and FQGNSA for CDR2. Of note for this clone: Its binding antigen is unknown. It has no much larger one-base neighbor in the sample; base qualities were not kept.

These records were also assigned to another study, of human thymus T cells. That second publication adds: Donors were immunologically healthy infants undergoing open corrective cardiac surgery for congenital heart defects in Finland. Thymus tissue was obtained as surgical resects removed during corrective cardiac surgery. V and J gene segment usage appeared biased in both thymic and peripheral blood repertoires. Highly overlapping thymic TCR repertoires among unrelated individuals were reported in the related research. The study characterized TCR alpha and beta repertoires from fewer than 10 infant thymus samples and a few related peripheral blood samples. The cohort included 5 or 6 male and a couple of female infants, with donor ages spanning 7 to 244 days. Thymocytes were released mechanically from tissue and stored at -70 °C as pellets of 10-30 million cells. A QIAsymphony instrument was used to extract genomic DNA from frozen cell pellets. The immunoSEQ multiplex PCR assay was used to amplify the TCRB and TCRAD loci from a standardized quantity of quality-controlled genomic DNA. The amplicons covered the V(D)J region and were long enough to include the CDR3 and to identify the V and J genes. The commercial immunoSEQ service was used to sequence amplicons on an Illumina platform. Primer bias and sequencing errors were corrected as previously described, and TCRAD and TCRB definitions were based on the IMGT database. immunoSEQ Analyzer 3.0 and VDJTools were used for repertoire analysis, which covered basic statistics, V/J segment usage, diversity estimates, rarefaction and pairwise overlap. Chao1, ChaoE, Efron-Thisted, Shannon and inverse Simpson indices were used to estimate diversity, which was also estimated on datasets down-sampled to the smallest sample. Repertoire overlap was assessed by strict matching of CDR3 nucleotide sequence, V gene and J gene, and clustering was done by Jaccard-based multidimensional scaling. On average, thymus samples yielded about 730,000 unique TCRB clonotypes, whereas blood samples yielded approximately 90,000.

The sequence derives from a boy younger than two with a congenital heart defect. Donor details come from another sample of the same person, matched by shared clones. The sequence is built from TRBV7-2 and TRBJ2-7; the central 7 bases match TRBD2. The sequenced material came from thymocytes. In nucleotides, the sequence is TGTGCCAGCAGCTCCCGGGGGGTGGAGGGCATATACGAGCAGTACTTC. This gives the protein CASSSRGVEGIYEQYF.